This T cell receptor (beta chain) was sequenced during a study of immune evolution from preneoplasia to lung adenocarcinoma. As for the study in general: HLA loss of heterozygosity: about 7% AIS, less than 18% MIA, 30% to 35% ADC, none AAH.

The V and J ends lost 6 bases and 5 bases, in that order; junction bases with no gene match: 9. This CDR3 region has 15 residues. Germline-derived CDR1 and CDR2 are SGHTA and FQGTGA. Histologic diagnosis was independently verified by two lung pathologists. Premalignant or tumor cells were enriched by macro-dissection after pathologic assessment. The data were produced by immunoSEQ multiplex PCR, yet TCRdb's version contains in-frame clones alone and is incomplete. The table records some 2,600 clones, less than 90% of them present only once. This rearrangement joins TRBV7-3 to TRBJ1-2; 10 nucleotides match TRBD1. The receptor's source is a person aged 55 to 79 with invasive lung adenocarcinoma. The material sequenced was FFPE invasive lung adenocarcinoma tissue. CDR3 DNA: TGTGCCAGCAGACTGACAGGGGGCCCTGAATATGGCTACACCTTC. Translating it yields CASRLTGGPEYGYTF.